The present entry profiles one T cell receptor beta chain with its context. Antigen unknown. This specimen comes from a study of shared clonotypes between healthy human individuals. Positively selected for CCR7, the CD45RO-negative cells used as naive CD8 cells excluded terminally differentiated effector memory CD45RA+ cells. The V end lost 4 bases, the J end lost 8 bases, and 6 bases lay between the germline ends. The CDR3 loop spans 12 amino acids. Germline CDR1 is MGHRA and CDR2 is YSYEKL. Clones were read by immunoSEQ multiplex PCR, and TCRdb kept only the in-frame ones, dropping some. The table lists more than 2 million clones, approximately 94% of them singletons. Findings of the study overall: Non-shared clonotypes had lower generation probabilities than clonotypes shared by all four sorted-subset donors. Owing to a small donor count, the genetic and exposure-history diversity represented was limited. Rarefaction exposed incomplete sorted-subset sequencing despite large depth. Larger estimated richness was generally recorded for naive subsets relative to memory subsets.

This clonotype was sampled from a man aged 18 to 29 in good health. Sequencing was performed on naive CD8+ T cells sorted from blood. The chain joins TRBV4-1 to TRBJ1-6; D is ambiguous. The CDR3 sequence: CASSLMDSPLHF. The CDR3 DNA is TGCGCCAGCAGCCTGATGGATTCACCCCTCCACTTT.